This T cell receptor (beta chain) was sequenced for a study of T cell responses to AZD1222 COVID-19 vaccine. Repertoires were generated with immunoSEQ multiplex PCR, while TCRdb's copy carries only in-frame clones and drops some. The data contain about 140,000 clones, about nine tenths of them seen just once; the ten biggest clones take up 3.4%. This CDR3 region has 16 residues. Looked up from germline, CDR1 is MNHEY and CDR2 is SMNVEV (reference sequence). Deletions cut 4 bases from V and 0 bases from J, with 15 bases between. Study conclusions and caveats: White British people made up most donors, females outnumbered males, and clonal diversity was possibly underestimated. Only after the peak T cell response were repertoires sampled. Researchers report vaccine-associated CD4 TCRs spanning spike, with dominance at 160-218 and 743-854. Baseline seropositivity characterized only six AZD1222 recipients.

As to this clone: Its matching antigen is unknown.

The sequenced sample was peripheral blood, obtained on day 0 of AZD1222 vaccination. The clonotype comes from an adult in good health. The chain joins TRBV27 to TRBJ1-2; TRBD1 is a possible D gene (6 bases). The DNA of the CDR3 is TGTGCCAGCAGTTCGACACAGGGATTTGCTAACTATGGCTACACCTTC. It encodes CASSSTQGFANYGYTF.